The 25 T cell receptor beta chains reported below all come from one sample, sequenced in a study of cytotoxic CD8 clonotypes in ibrutinib-treated CLL. Repertoires were generated with immunoSEQ multiplex PCR, while TCRdb's copy carries only in-frame clones and drops some. The table lists 150,000 to 200,000 clones, approximately 91% of them singletons, with 3% in the top ten. The sample consisted of PBMCs, taken at disease progression, from a patient treated with ibrutinib. Source of these receptors: a human donor with chronic lymphocytic leukemia.

The chain is built from TRBV7-9 and TRBJ1-2; TRBD1 might be the D (6 bases). The CDR3 is 16 amino acids. The germline gives CDR1 SEHNR, CDR2 FQNEAQ (reference sequence). V lost 4 bases and J 2 bases, leaving 17 bases between the germline ends. This chain's CDR3 is CASSSSRVGQNYGYTF. The CDR3 DNA is TGTGCCAGCAGCTCTAGCCGGGTAGGACAGAACTATGGCTACACCTTC.

This chain joins TRBV28 and TRBJ2-3; 7 nucleotides agree with TRBD1. V trimming: 3 bases; J trimming: 2 bases; junction bases outside the gene matches: 11. The CDR3 is made up of 17 amino acids. Germline values: CDR1 MDHEN, CDR2 SYDVKM. The CDR3 is CASSFLAGTDPTDTQYF. Written as DNA, the CDR3 is TGTGCCAGCAGTTTCCTGGCCGGGACAGATCCCACAGATACGCAGTATTTT.

The rearrangement joins TRBV25-1 to TRBJ2-1; 8 nucleotides line up with TRBD1. CDR3 length: 14 residues. V shed 10 bases, J shed 7 bases, and the junction held 12 bases outside the gene matches. Germline V gene lookup returns CDR1 MGHDK and CDR2 SYGVNS. Written as DNA, the CDR3 is TGTGCCACGGTCGGGGACAGGCGGGTGAATGAGCAGTTCTTC. Encoded protein: CATVGDRRVNEQFF. The full variable domain, its missing parts supplied by reference TRBV25-1 and TRBJ2-1, is EADIYQTPRYLVIGTGKKITLECSQTMGHDKMYWYQQDPGMELHLIHYSYGVNSTEKGDLSSESTVSRIRTEHFPLTLESARPSHTSQYLCATVGDRRVNEQFFGPGTRLTVL.

This clone was picked up a small number of times. The chain couples TRBV5-1 to TRBJ2-7, with 13 bases lining up with TRBD2. V gave up 6 bases and J gave up 5 bases; unmatched junction bases: 5. This CDR3 contains 14 residues. The germline V gene encodes CDR1 SGHRS and CDR2 YFSETQ. In DNA, the CDR3 is TGCGCCAGCAAAACTAGCGGGAGGGGCCACGAGCAGTACTTC. It is translated as CASKTSGRGHEQYF.

The chain couples TRBV5-6 to TRBJ1-2; 8 bases fit TRBD1. The CDR3 is 17 amino acids. The trim removed 3 bases at V and 0 bases at J, leaving 10 bases unmatched. Germline V gene lookup returns CDR1 SGHDT and CDR2 YYEEEE. In DNA, the CDR3 is TGTGCCAGCAGCTCTCGGGACAGGTTCTTTACTAACTATGGCTACACCTTC. It yields the protein CASSSRDRFFTNYGYTF.

The CDR3: CASSQDGPEKQFF. CDR3 DNA sequence: TGCGCCAGCAGCCAAGACGGACCGGAAAAGCAGTTCTTC. This chain joins TRBV4-3 and TRBJ2-1; no reliable D call. Germline CDR1 reads LGHNA; CDR2 reads YSLEER. The germline V and J ends were trimmed by 0 bases and 11 bases, with 11 bases remaining between them. The CDR3 runs to 13 residues.

The chain joins TRBV10-3 to TRBJ1-2, with 7 bases aligning to TRBD1. CDR3 length equals 14 residues. The trim removed 4 bases at V and 2 bases at J, leaving 4 bases unmatched. Germline values: CDR1 ENHRY, CDR2 SYGVKD. As DNA, the CDR3 is TGTGCCATCAGTGCGGGACAGACGAACTATGGCTACACCTTC. Its translation is CAISAGQTNYGYTF.

This clone showed up just once. The V gene is TRBV19, the J gene TRBJ2-7; D remains ambiguous. The CDR3 is made up of 14 amino acids. The germline V gene has CDR1 LNHDA and CDR2 SQIVND (reference sequence). The V end lost 3 bases, the J end lost 6 bases, and 15 bases lay between the germline ends. Here the CDR3 reads CASSINYSPGEQYF. CDR3 in DNA: TGTGCCAGTAGTATTAACTACTCCCCTGGCGAGCAGTACTTC.

This chain links TRBV5-1 with TRBJ1-2; TRBD1 matches at 10 bases. The germline gives CDR1 SGHRS, CDR2 YFSETQ. This CDR3 has 14 residues. Losses at the gene ends were 4 bases for V and 6 bases for J; bases not matched to a gene: 6. Here the CDR3 reads CASSPGDRGDGYTF. Here the CDR3 DNA reads TGCGCCAGCAGCCCCGGGGACAGGGGAGATGGCTACACCTTC.

The chain combines TRBV7-6 with TRBJ2-7, with 7 nucleotides matching TRBD2. V lost 1 base and J lost 4; bases outside the gene matches: 13. This CDR3 is 17 amino acids long. CDR1 and CDR2 (germline): SGHVS, FNYEAQ. In DNA, the CDR3 is TGTGCCAGCAGCTTAGTCCCTAGCGGATCAAGTTTGTACGAGCAGTACTTC. Its protein is CASSLVPSGSSLYEQYF.

This clone was detected only once. This rearrangement joins TRBV5-1 to TRBJ2-1; TRBD2 is a possible D gene (5 bases). The CDR3 runs 19 residues. The V end was cut by 1 base, the J end by 5 bases, with 25 bases between. Germline-derived CDR1 and CDR2 are SGHRS and YFSETQ. CDR3 nucleotide sequence: TGCGCCAGCAGCTTGACCTCGCGGGCGGCCAGAGGGTTAGACAATGAGCAGTTCTTC. It translates to CASSLTSRAARGLDNEQFF.

This clone has only one observation. The chain has TRBV6-5 and TRBJ2-6, with no clear D. V lost 10 bases, J lost 2 bases, and 9 bases lay in between. The germline CDR1 and CDR2 sequences are MNHEY and SVGAGI. There are 13 residues in the CDR3. DNA of the CDR3: TGTGCCATCTGTGAAGCTGGGGCCAACGTCCTGACTTTC. Translation gives CAICEAGANVLTF.

The chain combines TRBV19 with TRBJ2-7; TRBD2 matches at 7 bases. The CDR3 spans 15 residues. Trimming removed 3 bases from V and 2 bases from J; junction bases left unmatched: 7. CDR1 LNHDA and CDR2 SQIVND come from the germline V gene (reference sequence). The CDR3 is CASSMASGIAYEQYF. The CDR3 nucleotides are TGTGCCAGTAGTATGGCCAGCGGGATCGCCTACGAGCAGTACTTC. Using reference TRBV19 and TRBJ2-7 for the parts outside the CDR3, the full variable domain is DGGITQSPKYLFRKEGQNVTLSCEQNLNHDAMYWYRQDPGQGLRLIYYSQIVNDFQKGDIAEGYSVSREKKESFPLTVTSAQKNPTAFYLCASSMASGIAYEQYFGPGTRLTVT.

The V gene is TRBV6-1, the J gene TRBJ2-1; perhaps TRBD2 as D (7 bases). This CDR3 region has 19 residues. Germline V gene data show CDR1 as MNHNS and CDR2 as SASEGT. V was pared by 5 bases and J by 0 bases, with 23 bases between. CDR3: CASSKGGMAGAPSYNEQFF. The CDR3 nucleotides are TGTGCCAGCAGTAAAGGGGGTATGGCGGGAGCTCCCTCCTACAATGAGCAGTTCTTC.

The J gene is TRBJ2-7, the V gene TRBV5-5, with 8 bases fitting TRBD2. V was clipped by 8 bases and J by 3 bases; unmatched bases: 7. Germline V lookup: CDR1 SGHKS, CDR2 YYEKEE (reference sequence). The CDR3 covers 13 residues. The CDR3 DNA reads as TGTGCCAGTACATCCGGGACTAGCTACGAGCAGTACTTC. This translates into CASTSGTSYEQYF.

The chain links TRBV7-8 to TRBJ2-1, with no clear D. Trimming stripped 5 bases from V and 7 bases from J, with 9 bases between. This CDR3 spans 12 amino acids. CDR1 and CDR2 (germline): SGHVS, FQNEAQ. The CDR3 loop reads CASSPARNEQFF. In nucleotides, the CDR3 is TGTGCCAGCAGCCCCGCCCGAAATGAGCAGTTCTTC.

The V and J genes are TRBV30 and TRBJ2-7; no definite D call. The germline V gene encodes CDR1 GTSNPN and CDR2 SVGIG (reference sequence). V lost 5 bases to trimming and J lost 6 bases, with 11 bases between them. CDR3 length: 11 residues. The chain's CDR3 is CAWAYGGEQYF. The CDR3 DNA is TGTGCCTGGGCCTATGGCGGCGAGCAGTACTTC.

The chain links TRBV2 to TRBJ1-4, with D maybe TRBD1 (5 bases). Trimming removed 8 bases at V and 7 bases at J, with 23 bases between. The CDR3 covers 16 residues. Germline loops: CDR1 SNHLY, CDR2 FYNNEI. This chain's CDR3 is CASDDPGGDTGEKLFF. In DNA form, the CDR3 reads TGTGCCAGCGATGATCCCGGGGGGGATACGGGTGAAAAACTGTTTTTT.

The rearrangement links TRBV5-4 to TRBJ2-3; D remains ambiguous. This CDR3 region has 17 residues. Germline lookup yields CDR1 SGHNT and CDR2 YYREEE (reference sequence). The ends were cut back, 1 base at V and 0 bases at J, with 15 bases in the middle. CDR3 nucleotides: TGTGCCAGCAGCTTGAGTATCTTAACGACTAGCACAGATACGCAGTATTTT. This translates into CASSLSILTTSTDTQYF. The variable domain in full, completed from reference TRBV5-4 and TRBJ2-3, reads ETGVTQSPTHLIKTRGQQVTLRCSSQSGHNTVSWYQQALGQGPQFIFQYYREEENGRGNFPPRFSGLQFPNYSSELNVNALELDDSALYLCASSLSILTTSTDTQYFGPGTRLTVL.

The chain couples TRBV11-2 to TRBJ2-3; the match to TRBD2 covers 10 bases. This CDR3 has 17 amino acids. With V trimmed by 0 bases and J by 3 bases, 6 bases remained unmatched. The germline CDR1 and CDR2 sequences are SGHAT and FQNNGV. The CDR3 DNA is TGTGCCAGCAGCTTAGATTCGGCTAGCGGGAGAACAGATACGCAGTATTTT. This encodes CASSLDSASGRTDTQYF.

The rearrangement uses TRBV5-4 and TRBJ2-1; D is perhaps TRBD1 (6 bases). Looked up from germline, CDR1 is SGHNT and CDR2 is YYREEE (reference sequence). Trimming took off 4 bases at V and 10 bases at J, with 12 bases between the two ends. The CDR3 spans 12 residues. CDR3 residues: CASSINRVEQFF. CDR3 DNA sequence: TGTGCCAGCAGCATCAACAGGGTAGAGCAGTTCTTC.

V and J are TRBV28 and TRBJ1-5, with a weak D call TRBD1 (6 bases). CDR1 and CDR2 from the germline V gene are MDHEN and SYDVKM. The CDR3 sequence is 21 residues long. The germline V and J ends were trimmed by 3 bases and 2 bases, with 29 bases remaining between them. The CDR3 is CASSFSASQPGHITRNQPQHF. Here the CDR3 DNA reads TGTGCCAGCAGTTTCTCGGCCTCGCAGCCGGGACACATAACCCGCAATCAGCCCCAGCATTTT.

J is TRBJ2-5 and V is TRBV28, with D maybe TRBD2 (6 bases). The V end lost 3 bases, the J end lost 2 bases, and 16 bases lay between the germline ends. The length of the CDR3 is 16 residues. Germline V gene sequence: CDR1 MDHEN, CDR2 SYDVKM. The CDR3 DNA reads TGTGCCAGCAGTTTTAGGTTTGGGCGGGATCAAGAGACCCAGTACTTC. Translating gives CASSFRFGRDQETQYF. Full variable domain (outside the CDR3, taken from reference TRBV28 and TRBJ2-5): DVKVTQSSRYLVKRTGEKVFLECVQDMDHENMFWYRQDPGLGLRLIYFSYDVKMKEKGDIPEGYSVSREKKERFSLILESASTNQTSMYLCASSFRFGRDQETQYFGPGTRLLVL.

The J gene is TRBJ1-1, the V gene TRBV7-9; 7 bases are shared with TRBD1. V lost 0 bases and J lost 2; bases outside the gene matches: 9. CDR3 length: 17 amino acids. In germline, CDR1 is SEHNR, CDR2 FQNEAQ (reference sequence). CDR3 coding DNA: TGTGCCAGCAGCTTAGCCCGGGACAGCCGCCTAAACACTGAAGCTTTCTTT. Its translation: CASSLARDSRLNTEAFF. Supplemented by reference TRBV7-9 and TRBJ1-1, the full variable domain reads DTGVSQNPRHKITKRGQNVTFRCDPISEHNRLYWYRQTLGQGPEFLTYFQNEAQLEKSRLLSDRFSAERPKGSFSTLEIQRTEQGDSAMYLCASSLARDSRLNTEAFFGQGTRLTVV.

This chain connects TRBV4-1 to TRBJ1-2; D remains ambiguous. CDR1 and CDR2 (germline): MGHRA, YSYEKL. The CDR3 loop spans 17 amino acids. V lost 0 bases to trimming and J lost 1 base, with 15 bases between them. The CDR3 DNA sequence: TGCGCCAGCAGCCAAGATAGGGCCGACTCTCTTAACTATGGCTACACCTTC. This translates into CASSQDRADSLNYGYTF.